This T cell receptor beta chain originates from a study of CD8 T cells in Susac syndrome. CDR1 and CDR2 (germline): SGDLS, YYNGEE. CDR3 length: 14 residues. V dropped 3 bases and J dropped 5; count of bases not matched to a gene: 5. RNA totalling about 0.45 to 1 ug underwent reverse transcription with random hexamers. Amplification of TCR beta CDR3 was carried out by immunoSEQ multiplex PCR, which covered 54 Vbeta and 13 Jbeta segments. In TCRdb, the immunoSEQ multiplex PCR reads were re-called with MiXCR into one record per CDR3 protein. The data hold 190,000 or so distinct CDR3 sequences, with over 90% observed a single time. This clonotype appeared a single time. TCR beta from blood CD8+ and CD4+ T cells was sequenced. The multiple sclerosis controls were treatment-naive patients affected by stable or active relapsing-remitting disease.

The chain recombines TRBV9 with TRBJ2-7, with TRBD1 matching over 10 bases. The sequencing input was CD4+ T cells from PBMCs. The source is a human donor with multiple sclerosis. As DNA, the CDR3 is TGTGCCAGCAGCGCGACAGGGGGCAAGCACGAGCAGTACTTC. It is translated as CASSATGGKHEQYF.